One sample yielded the 29 T cell receptor beta chains listed below, sequenced in a study of T cells in localized non-small cell lung cancer. TCRdb's table, derived via immunoSEQ multiplex PCR, lists solely in-frame clones and lacks some. This sample yields about 82,000 clones, of which around three quarters are seen a single time; about 19% belongs to the top ten. The source was PBMCs, collected before any cancer treatment. The receptors originated from a man aged 35-69 years with stage II squamous cell lung carcinoma.

J is TRBJ2-5 and V is TRBV4-1; 7 nucleotides line up with TRBD1. The CDR3 loop spans 15 amino acids. The V segment lost 4 bases and the J segment 8 bases; nucleotides outside the gene matches: 13. Germline V gene data show CDR1 as MGHRA and CDR2 as YSYEKL. DNA of the CDR3: TGCGCCAGCAGCCTAGGGACAGACACCAAAAGAACCCAGTACTTC. Residues: CASSLGTDTKRTQYF.

The CDR3 nucleotides read TGTGCCAGCAGTGAAATACGGGGGGACTATGGCTACACCTTC. Protein sequence: CASSEIRGDYGYTF. The V and J genes are TRBV2 and TRBJ1-2; D might be TRBD1 (5 bases). Trimming removed 2 bases from V and 3 bases from J, with 10 bases in between. The CDR3 spans 14 residues. Germline assignment: CDR1 SNHLY and CDR2 FYNNEI.

This clone was seen only a few times. The chain combines TRBV7-9 with TRBJ2-3, with 7 bases aligning to TRBD2. V lost 5 bases to trimming and J lost 4 bases; unmatched junction nucleotides: 12. There are 16 residues in the CDR3. Germline lookup yields CDR1 SEHNR and CDR2 FQNEAQ (reference sequence). Here the CDR3 DNA reads TGTGCCAGCAGCATCGAGCCCGGGACTACAGCAGATACGCAGTATTTT. Amino acids: CASSIEPGTTADTQYF.

The V and J genes are TRBV19 and TRBJ1-4; D is perhaps TRBD1 (5 bases). Germline V CDR1 and CDR2: LNHDA, SQIVND (reference sequence). The CDR3 spans 12 residues. Trimming took off 7 bases at V and 5 bases at J, with 8 bases between the two ends. This CDR3 reads CASKRGNEKLFF. DNA of the CDR3: TGTGCCAGTAAGCGGGGGAATGAAAAACTGTTTTTT.

The chain couples TRBV19 to TRBJ1-1; 9 bases are a match to TRBD1. The CDR3 is 15 residues long. Trimming removed 6 bases from V and 11 bases from J; junction bases left unmatched: 16. Germline V gives CDR1 LNHDA, CDR2 SQIVND (reference sequence). The CDR3 loop is CASSRGRDRDRRAFF. CDR3 DNA sequence: TGTGCCAGTAGCAGGGGCCGGGACAGGGATCGTAGGGCTTTCTTT.

The chain recombines TRBV15 with TRBJ1-2, with 10 bases identical to TRBD1. CDR3 length equals 19 residues. Germline CDR1 is LNHNV and CDR2 is YYDKDF (reference sequence). V lost 0 bases to trimming and J lost 4 bases; unmatched junction nucleotides: 14. The chain's CDR3 is CATSRDPPGQGIVRYGYTF. CDR3 coding DNA: TGTGCCACCAGCAGAGATCCTCCGGGACAGGGGATCGTACGCTATGGCTACACCTTC.

This sequence joins TRBV29-1 and TRBJ1-1; 10 bases fit TRBD1. This CDR3 is built from 13 residues. Trimming took 5 bases from V and 5 from J; bases not matched to a gene: 5. The germline gives CDR1 SQVTM, CDR2 ANQGSEA. For the CDR3, the DNA is TGCAGCGTTCGACAGGGGGCGCGAACTGAAGCTTTCTTT. Translating gives CSVRQGARTEAFF.

The chain has TRBV9 and TRBJ2-7, with 12 bases matching TRBD2. CDR3 length equals 15 residues. Trimming cost V 3 bases and J 3 bases; bases outside gene matches: 4. The germline V gene has CDR1 SGDLS and CDR2 YYNGEE. CDR3 DNA: TGTGCCAGCAGCGCTGGACTAGCGGGGTACTACGAGCAGTACTTC. Translating it yields CASSAGLAGYYEQYF. The entire variable domain, with the rest obtained from reference TRBV9 and TRBJ2-7, is as follows: DSGVTQTPKHLITATGQRVTLRCSPRSGDLSVYWYQQSLDQGLQFLIQYYNGEERAKGNILERFSAQQFPDLHSELNLSSLELGDSALYFCASSAGLAGYYEQYFGPGTRLTVT.

The gene calls are TRBV19 and TRBJ2-7; D may be TRBD1 (5 bases). This CDR3 has 13 amino acids. Germline CDR1 and CDR2: LNHDA and SQIVND (reference sequence). Trimming removed 4 bases from V and 5 bases from J, with 12 bases in between. This CDR3 is CASSNQGKHEQYF. The CDR3 nucleotides are TGTGCCAGTAGTAACCAGGGTAAACACGAGCAGTACTTC.

CDR3 amino acids: CASSEYTGELFF. The CDR3 DNA reads TGTGCCAGCAGTGAATACACCGGGGAGCTGTTTTTT. The genes are TRBV2 and TRBJ2-2, with D unclear. Germline CDR1 and CDR2: SNHLY and FYNNEI. This CDR3 comprises 12 residues. Trimming removed 2 bases at V and 3 bases at J, with 1 base between.

V and J are TRBV10-3 and TRBJ1-2; unclear D gene. Trimming removed 3 bases at V and 0 bases at J, with 2 bases between. Germline values: CDR1 ENHRY, CDR2 SYGVKD. The CDR3 has 12 residues. CDR3 nucleotides: TGTGCCATCAGTGAAGCTAACTATGGCTACACCTTC. The encoded protein is CAISEANYGYTF.

J is TRBJ1-2 and V is TRBV6-5; D gene uncertain. Germline V lookup: CDR1 MNHEY, CDR2 SVGAGI. V lost 5 bases and J 11 bases, leaving 18 bases between the germline ends. The CDR3 loop spans 13 amino acids. The CDR3 coding sequence is TGTGCCAGCAGTGAAATTCCGTCAGGTGTGTACACCTTC. It yields the protein CASSEIPSGVYTF.

The chain recombines TRBV5-1 with TRBJ2-1; 10 nucleotides agree with TRBD1. Germline CDR1 SGHRS, CDR2 YFSETQ. With 5 bases clipped from V and 7 bases from J, the junction kept 9 bases outside the gene matches. The CDR3 is 15 residues long. The CDR3 protein is CASSSGTGVPNEQFF. The CDR3 region has the DNA TGCGCCAGCAGTTCCGGGACAGGGGTCCCTAATGAGCAGTTCTTC.

There are a few counts of this clone. V gene TRBV28 combines with J gene TRBJ1-3; possible D gene TRBD1, 5 bases. This CDR3 is 15 amino acids long. Trimming shortened V by 2 bases and J by 4 bases, and 12 bases separated the two germline ends. Germline CDR1 is MDHEN and CDR2 is SYDVKM. CDR3 DNA sequence: TGTGCCAGCAGTTTAGGGGCCGTGGGGGGAAACACCATATATTTT. Translating it yields CASSLGAVGGNTIYF.

This chain connects TRBV13 to TRBJ2-7; unclear D gene. There are 17 residues in the CDR3. Germline V gives CDR1 PRHDT, CDR2 FYEKMQ (reference sequence). V was pared by 5 bases and J by 5 bases, with 25 bases between. The CDR3 bases are TGTGCCAGCAGCATCCTCGGGTGGTCTCAATCTCCGGACGAGCAGTACTTC. Its protein product is CASSILGWSQSPDEQYF.

On this clone itself: The same CDR3 also results from other DNA sequences found in this sample. The rearrangement joins TRBV9 to TRBJ2-3, with D unresolved. Germline V lookup: CDR1 SGDLS, CDR2 YYNGEE. Deletions cut 3 bases from V and 2 bases from J, with 7 bases between. This CDR3 is 13 amino acids long. The CDR3 DNA is TGTGCCAGCAGCGCCCTTAACACAGATACGCAGTATTTT. The encoded protein is CASSALNTDTQYF.

The rearrangement joins TRBV2 to TRBJ1-1; maybe TRBD1 (6 bases). The germline V gene has CDR1 SNHLY and CDR2 FYNNEI. The V and J ends lost 5 bases and 8 bases respectively, with 12 bases between them. This CDR3 contains 12 residues. The CDR3 loop reads CASSHGTLEAFF. In DNA form, the CDR3 reads TGTGCCAGCAGTCACGGGACACTAGAAGCTTTCTTT.

The V gene is TRBV9, the J gene TRBJ1-3; no reliable D call. Germline V gives CDR1 SGDLS, CDR2 YYNGEE. V lost 4 bases, J lost 4 bases, and 12 bases lay in between. The CDR3 contains 14 residues. CDR3 amino acids: CASSPLSAGNTIYF. The CDR3 bases are TGTGCCAGCAGCCCCCTGAGTGCGGGAAACACCATATATTTT. The full variable domain, its missing parts supplied by reference TRBV9 and TRBJ1-3, is DSGVTQTPKHLITATGQRVTLRCSPRSGDLSVYWYQQSLDQGLQFLIQYYNGEERAKGNILERFSAQQFPDLHSELNLSSLELGDSALYFCASSPLSAGNTIYFGEGSWLTVV.

The V and J genes are TRBV19 and TRBJ1-2, with D hard to call. This CDR3 contains 13 residues. Per germline, CDR1 LNHDA and CDR2 SQIVND (reference sequence). Trimming took off 10 bases at V and 1 base at J, with 13 bases between the two ends. As DNA, the CDR3 is TGTGCCACCTCACCTAACGTTAACTATGGCTACACCTTC. It translates to CATSPNVNYGYTF.

This clone has just a few counts. No DNA is shown, since the ends of the CDR3 on it are uncertain; the CDR3 is the one TCRdb lists. The chain couples TRBV11-2 to TRBJ2-6; the table's D call of TRBD1 was not tested on the DNA. CDR1 is SGHAT, CDR2 FQNNGV, per germline. From its first to its last residue, the CDR3 has 18 amino acids. The CDR3 loop reads CASSFGPGLFSGANVLTF.

This clone has only one observation. This chain uses TRBV11-3 with TRBJ2-7; perhaps TRBD1 as D (6 bases). This CDR3 is 14 amino acids long. Germline V gene lookup returns CDR1 SGHNT and CDR2 YENEEA. The V end lost 1 base, the J end lost 1 base, and 8 bases lay between the germline ends. The CDR3 spells CASSLGGPSYEQYF. In DNA, the CDR3 is TGTGCCAGCAGCTTAGGGGGGCCTTCCTACGAGCAGTACTTC.

V gene TRBV9 combines with J gene TRBJ2-7, with D possibly being TRBD1 (5 bases). The CDR3 runs to 15 residues. Germline CDR1 SGDLS, CDR2 YYNGEE. The V gene lost 0 bases and the J gene lost 1 base, with 11 bases spanning the gap. This CDR3 is CASSVGQDRSYEQYF. In DNA form, the CDR3 reads TGTGCCAGCAGCGTAGGACAAGACAGATCCTACGAGCAGTACTTC.

The chain recombines TRBV5-4 with TRBJ2-3; TRBD2 aligns across 10 bases. J was trimmed by 4 bases and V by 3 bases; bases with no gene match: 2. The CDR3 runs 14 residues. Germline V CDR1 and CDR2: SGHNT, YYREEE (reference sequence). The chain's CDR3 is CASSSGLAADTQYF. CDR3 DNA: TGTGCCAGCAGCTCCGGACTAGCGGCAGATACGCAGTATTTT.

The V call is TRBV2, the J call TRBJ2-7; the D is unclear. The CDR3 covers 13 residues. Trimming shortened V by 6 bases and J by 7 bases, and 16 bases separated the two germline ends. Germline CDR1 and CDR2: SNHLY and FYNNEI. The CDR3 is CASRDDGPTEQYF. In DNA, the CDR3 is TGTGCCAGCAGGGACGACGGACCGACGGAGCAGTACTTC.

J is TRBJ1-1 and V is TRBV7-8; weak D call: TRBD1 (5 bases). Germline CDR1 and CDR2: SGHVS and FQNEAQ. This CDR3 comprises 15 residues. V was shortened by 1 base and J by 0 bases, with 9 bases between the two germline ends. The CDR3 reads CASSLERQLNTEAFF. The CDR3, as DNA: TGTGCCAGCAGCTTAGAGCGACAGCTGAACACTGAAGCTTTCTTT.

The V and J genes are TRBV18 and TRBJ1-2; TRBD1 might be the D (6 bases). Trimming stripped 3 bases from V and 8 bases from J, with 10 bases between. The germline V gene encodes CDR1 KGHSH and CDR2 LQKENI. This CDR3 has 12 residues. The chain's CDR3 is CASSPRQDGYTF. For the CDR3, the DNA is TGTGCCAGCTCACCTCGACAGGACGGCTACACCTTC.

A single count supports this clone. The CDR3 spells CASSRQTGRYNEQFF. Written as DNA, the CDR3 is TGTGCCAGCAGCAGACAGACTGGACGCTACAATGAGCAGTTCTTC. This chain uses TRBV7-8 with TRBJ2-1; perhaps TRBD1 as D (5 bases). Trimming shortened V by 5 bases and J by 3 bases, and 14 bases separated the two germline ends. CDR3 length equals 15 residues. Looked up from germline, CDR1 is SGHVS and CDR2 is FQNEAQ.

This chain links TRBV27 with TRBJ2-7; D is unresolved. The CDR3 runs 16 residues. Trimming removed 4 bases at V and 5 bases at J, with 21 bases between. Germline V gene data show CDR1 as MNHEY and CDR2 as SMNVEV (reference sequence). The CDR3, as DNA: TGTGCCAGCAGTTCCTCAGACTTTCTCGTCCTCCACGAGCAGTACTTC. Protein: CASSSSDFLVLHEQYF.

The rearrangement uses TRBV5-1 and TRBJ1-4, with 10 bases lining up with TRBD1. The CDR3 loop spans 14 amino acids. Germline CDR1 reads SGHRS; CDR2 reads YFSETQ. Trimming cost V 3 bases and J 6 bases; bases outside gene matches: 2. The CDR3 nucleotides read TGCGCCAGCAGCTGGGGGACAGGGGATGAAAAACTGTTTTTT. Protein product: CASSWGTGDEKLFF.